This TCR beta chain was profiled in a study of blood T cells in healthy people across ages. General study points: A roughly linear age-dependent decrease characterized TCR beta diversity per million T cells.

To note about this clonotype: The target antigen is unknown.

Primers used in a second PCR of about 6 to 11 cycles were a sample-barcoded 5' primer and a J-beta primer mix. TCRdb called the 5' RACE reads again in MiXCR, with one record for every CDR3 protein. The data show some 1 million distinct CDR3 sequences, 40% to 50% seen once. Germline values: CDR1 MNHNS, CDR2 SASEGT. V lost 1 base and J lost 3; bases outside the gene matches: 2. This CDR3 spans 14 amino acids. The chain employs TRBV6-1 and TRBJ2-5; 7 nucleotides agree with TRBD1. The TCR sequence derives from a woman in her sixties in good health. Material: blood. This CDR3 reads CASSEGGQKETQYF. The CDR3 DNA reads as TGTGCCAGCAGTGAAGGGGGACAGAAAGAGACCCAGTACTTC.